This TCR beta chain was recovered during a study of blood T cell repertoires in COVID-19. In the study's own analysis: Researchers report that nucleated cell counts were estimated from reference gene primer amplification. Sequencing was performed with immunoSEQ multiplex PCR; in TCRdb, only in-frame clones are kept and a portion is missing. That table gives V, J and clone size, and the DNA gave D and trimming. The data contain about 210,000 clones, around four fifths of them singletons. The sequence derives from an elderly woman with COVID-19, enrolled during active disease. Sequenced material: peripheral blood.

The CDR3 DNA is TGTGCCACCAGTGAGGCGGGCAACACCGGGGAGCTGTTTTTT. It translates to CATSEAGNTGELFF. This chain uses TRBV24-1 with TRBJ2-2; maybe TRBD2 (5 bases). Trimming shortened V by 4 bases and J by 2 bases, and 7 bases separated the two germline ends. The V gene's germline CDR1 is KGHDR and CDR2 SFDVKD. The CDR3 totals 14 residues.